This passage covers 26 T cell receptor beta chains from one sample sequenced in a study of stem cell transplantation in POMP-related autoinflammatory disease (dated by TCRdb to the early 2020s). This specimen's time point label, per the study, means: after hematopoietic stem cell transplant. Libraries were made using the immunoSEQ multiplex PCR assay. TCRdb provides this immuneACCESS table in a form limited to in-frame rearrangements. Some clones are lacking; in checked studies, under half of them reflect an unresolved V gene, and why the rest are absent is not known. The sample has 5,000 or so clones on record, roughly 90% of them singletons. Jointly, the top ten make up 2.4% of the sample. This sample comprised CD8+ T cells from PBMCs, obtained after stem cell transplantation. Receptors were obtained from a human patient with POMP-related autoinflammation and immune dysregulation (PRAID). In patients who had a transplant, some T cells may come from the graft donor.

The count of this clone is one. The chain uses TRBV27 and TRBJ2-3; TRBD1 aligns across 8 bases. This CDR3 is built from 15 residues. J was trimmed by 5 bases and V by 3 bases; bases with no gene match: 7. Germline loops: CDR1 MNHEY, CDR2 SMNVEV (reference sequence). The CDR3 DNA follows: TGTGCCAGCAGTTTGGCGCAGGGGGCGGTAGATACGCAGTATTTT. Translation: CASSLAQGAVDTQYF.

This chain joins TRBV29-1 and TRBJ1-1; D remains unclear. This CDR3 is 13 amino acids long. Deletions cut 6 bases from V and 3 bases from J, with 14 bases between. CDR1 is SQVTM, CDR2 ANQGSEA, per germline. The CDR3 loop reads CSVAPGLDTEAFF. The CDR3 nucleotides read TGCAGCGTAGCCCCGGGTTTAGACACTGAAGCTTTCTTT. The full variable domain, in which reference TRBV29-1 and TRBJ1-1 provide the parts outside the CDR3, is SAVISQKPSRDICQRGTSLTIQCQVDSQVTMMFWYRQQPGQSLTLIATANQGSEATYESGFVIDKFPISRPNLTFSTLTVSNMSPEDSSIYLCSVAPGLDTEAFFGQGTRLTVV.

CDR3 sequence: CASSRTVYNEQFF. CDR3 bases: TGTGCCAGCAGCCGGACAGTTTACAATGAGCAGTTCTTC. The chain uses TRBV6-5 and TRBJ2-1; D is possibly TRBD1 (6 bases). V was trimmed by 6 bases and J by 4 bases, leaving 10 bases between them. The CDR3 is 13 residues long. Germline loops: CDR1 MNHEY, CDR2 SVGAGI.

The chain uses TRBV7-8 and TRBJ1-6; no clear D. Germline V CDR1 and CDR2: SGHVS, FQNEAQ. The CDR3 runs to 15 residues. Trimming removed 5 bases at V and 4 bases at J, with 12 bases between. The CDR3 region is CASSATSGYNSPLHF. The CDR3 DNA reads as TGTGCCAGCAGCGCAACTTCGGGGTATAATTCACCCCTCCACTTT. The full variable domain, in which reference TRBV7-8 and TRBJ1-6 provide the parts outside the CDR3, is GAGVSQSPRYKVAKRGQDVALRCDPISGHVSLFWYQQALGQGPEFLTYFQNEAQLDKSGLPSDRFFAERPEGSVSTLKIQRTQQEDSAVYLCASSATSGYNSPLHFGNGTRLTVT.

The V gene is TRBV7-9, the J gene TRBJ2-1; possible D gene TRBD2, 5 bases. Germline CDR1 and CDR2: SEHNR and FQNEAQ (reference sequence). V was pared by 5 bases and J by 8 bases, with 16 bases between. The CDR3 loop spans 14 amino acids. CDR3 DNA: TGTGCCAGCAGCCCCCCGGGGTCAGTCGATGAGCAGTTCTTC. As protein: CASSPPGSVDEQFF.

The chain carries TRBV9 and TRBJ2-1; weak D call: TRBD2 (5 bases). The CDR3 loop spans 14 amino acids. Trimming cost V 0 bases and J 6 bases, with 10 bases left between them. Germline-derived CDR1 and CDR2 are SGDLS and YYNGEE. Written as DNA, the CDR3 is TGTGCCAGCAGCGTAGTTGGGGAGTCCAATGAGCAGTTCTTC. This encodes CASSVVGESNEQFF. The whole variable domain, remainder taken from reference TRBV9 and TRBJ2-1, is DSGVTQTPKHLITATGQRVTLRCSPRSGDLSVYWYQQSLDQGLQFLIQYYNGEERAKGNILERFSAQQFPDLHSELNLSSLELGDSALYFCASSVVGESNEQFFGPGTRLTVL.

The V call is TRBV21-1, the J call TRBJ1-5; the table's D call TRBD1 went unverified against the DNA. TRBV21-1 is labeled a pseudogene. The CDR3 spans 15 residues. In DNA form, the CDR3 reads TGTGCCAGCAGCCTCCCTGGGCAGGGGGCACGGCCCCAGCATTTT. This codes for CASSLPGQGARPQHF.

This rearrangement joins TRBV7-9 to TRBJ2-1; no definite D call. V shed 2 bases and J shed 2 bases, with 4 bases lying between them. In germline, CDR1 is SEHNR, CDR2 FQNEAQ (reference sequence). This CDR3 is 13 amino acids long. The CDR3 loop reads CASSLQAYNEQFF. Written as DNA, the CDR3 is TGTGCCAGCAGCTTACAGGCCTACAATGAGCAGTTCTTC.

The J gene is TRBJ2-1, the V gene TRBV7-8, with 12 bases aligning to TRBD2. The CDR3 is made up of 15 amino acids. V lost 3 bases, J lost 5 bases, and 2 bases stayed unmatched. The germline CDR1 and CDR2 sequences are SGHVS and FQNEAQ. In DNA form, the CDR3 reads TGTGCCAGCAGCTTGGGACTAGCGGGTAACAATGAGCAGTTCTTC. Its protein product is CASSLGLAGNNEQFF.

The chain joins TRBV3-1 (or the pseudogene TRBV3-2) to TRBJ2-7, with 7 nucleotides matching TRBD1. V was clipped by 5 bases and J by 3 bases; unmatched bases: 4. The CDR3 has 13 amino acids. Germline V gene lookup returns CDR1 LGHDT and CDR2 YNNKEL (reference sequence). The CDR3 DNA reads as TGTGCCAGCAGCTCCCGGGACAGCTACGAGCAGTACTTC. Its protein product is CASSSRDSYEQYF.

The chain carries TRBV6-1 and TRBJ2-7; 10 bases match TRBD2. Per the germline V gene, CDR1 is MNHNS and CDR2 is SASEGT. The CDR3 totals 15 residues. Trimming removed 0 bases from V and 4 bases from J; junction bases left unmatched: 3. The CDR3: CASSEARTSGYEQYF. The CDR3 bases are TGTGCCAGCAGTGAAGCCCGGACTAGCGGTTACGAGCAGTACTTC.

The chain combines TRBV7-6 with TRBJ2-3; no clear D. V was pared by 6 bases and J by 5 bases, with 18 bases between. This CDR3 has 15 residues. Germline V gene lookup returns CDR1 SGHVS and CDR2 FNYEAQ. The CDR3 DNA is TGTGCCAGCAGTTCCGACTTGAACCCTGGAGATACGCAGTATTTT. This encodes CASSSDLNPGDTQYF.

The chain carries TRBV27 and TRBJ2-5; 8 bases are a match to TRBD2. The trim removed 5 bases at V and 2 bases at J, leaving 7 bases unmatched. The germline V gene has CDR1 MNHEY and CDR2 SMNVEV (reference sequence). The CDR3 length is 15 residues. CDR3 loop: CASSPSGGAQETQYF. CDR3 in DNA: TGTGCCAGCAGTCCCTCCGGGGGGGCTCAAGAGACCCAGTACTTC.

This sequence joins TRBV28 and TRBJ1-5; D is unresolved. V was trimmed by 4 bases and J by 6 bases, leaving 16 bases between them. This CDR3 is built from 15 residues. CDR1 MDHEN and CDR2 SYDVKM come from the germline V gene. CDR3 sequence reads: CASSYKHSLGQPQHF. CDR3 coding DNA: TGTGCCAGCAGTTATAAACACTCGTTAGGTCAGCCCCAGCATTTT.

The chain couples TRBV9 to TRBJ2-5; no clear D. Germline lookup yields CDR1 SGDLS and CDR2 YYNGEE. CDR3 length: 13 residues. Trimming left V 5 bases short and J 5 bases short, with 13 bases between. The CDR3, as DNA: TGTGCCAGCAGTGACGGCCTACGGGAGACCCAGTACTTC. Encoded protein: CASSDGLRETQYF.

This chain uses TRBV9 with TRBJ1-5, with D unresolved. The CDR3 contains 13 residues. CDR1 is SGDLS and CDR2 is YYNGEE in the germline V gene. Trimming pared 4 bases from V and 1 base from J, leaving 6 bases between. The CDR3 region has the DNA TGTGCCAGCAGCCTTGGGAGCAATCAGCCCCAGCATTTT. Residues: CASSLGSNQPQHF.

The V and J genes are TRBV27 and TRBJ2-2; either TRBD1 or TRBD2 may fit D (5 bases each). The CDR3 is 15 residues long. The germline V gene has CDR1 MNHEY and CDR2 SMNVEV (reference sequence). V shed 7 bases and J shed 5 bases, with 17 bases lying between them. The CDR3 protein is CASTLSRDGTGELFF. As DNA, the CDR3 is TGTGCCAGCACCCTCTCACGGGACGGGACCGGGGAGCTGTTTTTT.

Here the CDR3 reads CASSKERVNTGELFF. DNA of the CDR3: TGTGCCAGTAGTAAAGAGCGGGTGAACACCGGGGAGCTGTTTTTT. The rearrangement joins TRBV19 to TRBJ2-2; tentatively, D is TRBD2 (6 bases). V was cut by 4 bases and J by 1 base, with 10 bases left in between. Germline loops: CDR1 LNHDA, CDR2 SQIVND (reference sequence). The CDR3 sequence is 15 residues long.

The CDR3 protein is CASSLGINTEAFF. CDR3 bases: TGTGCCAGCAGCTTAGGGATTAACACTGAAGCTTTCTTT. The rearrangement links TRBV7-9 to TRBJ1-1; D not resolved. This CDR3 has 13 residues. Germline V lookup: CDR1 SEHNR, CDR2 FQNEAQ (reference sequence). Trimming removed 1 base at V and 2 bases at J, with 5 bases between.

The chain is built from TRBV27 and TRBJ2-7, with a tentative D call TRBD1 (5 bases). This CDR3 contains 11 residues. The germline V gene has CDR1 MNHEY and CDR2 SMNVEV (reference sequence). V dropped 7 bases and J dropped 9 bases, with 13 bases sitting between them. CDR3 protein: CASTNGDRQYF. CDR3 coding DNA: TGTGCCAGCACCAACGGAGACAGGCAGTACTTC.

The CDR3 protein is CASSEDRGPDTQYF. The CDR3 DNA follows: TGTGCCAGCAGCGAGGACAGGGGGCCAGATACGCAGTATTTT. This rearrangement joins TRBV9 to TRBJ2-3, with TRBD1 identical over 11 bases. The germline gives CDR1 SGDLS, CDR2 YYNGEE. The CDR3 totals 14 residues. Germline trimming cut 3 bases from V and 4 bases from J; bases unmatched to any gene: 1.

This rearrangement joins TRBV30 to TRBJ1-5; D is unresolved. The CDR3 length is 13 residues. Trimming took off 1 base at V and 7 bases at J, with 11 bases between the two ends. Germline loops: CDR1 GTSNPN, CDR2 SVGIG (reference sequence). The CDR3 loop is CAWSADGRQPQHF. The CDR3 region has the DNA TGTGCCTGGAGTGCGGACGGCCGGCAGCCCCAGCATTTT.

The J gene is TRBJ2-1, the V gene TRBV2; D unclear. Per germline, CDR1 SNHLY and CDR2 FYNNEI. The CDR3 is 14 residues long. Trimming removed 1 base from V and 3 bases from J, with 7 bases in between. The CDR3: CASSEGVRYNEQFF. The DNA of the CDR3 is TGTGCCAGCAGTGAAGGGGTTCGCTACAATGAGCAGTTCTTC.

The J gene is TRBJ2-7, the V gene TRBV7-9; 8 nucleotides agree with TRBD1. Per germline, CDR1 SEHNR and CDR2 FQNEAQ (reference sequence). The ends lost 5 bases at V and 4 bases at J; junction bases unmatched: 10. CDR3 length: 15 residues. CDR3 region: CASSTDRGQGYEQYF. The CDR3 coding sequence is TGTGCCAGCAGCACGGACCGAGGACAGGGATACGAGCAGTACTTC.

The genes are TRBV29-1 and TRBJ2-7; D is unresolved. The CDR3 has 13 residues. Germline V gene sequence: CDR1 SQVTM, CDR2 ANQGSEA. V was cut by 8 bases and J by 0 bases, with 14 bases left in between. CDR3 sequence: CSSRTESSYEQYF. The DNA of the CDR3 is TGCAGCTCCCGGACGGAGAGCTCCTACGAGCAGTACTTC.

The chain has TRBV5-1 and TRBJ2-1; D call uncertain. The germline V and J ends were trimmed by 5 bases and 2 bases, with 11 bases remaining between them. Looked up from germline, CDR1 is SGHRS and CDR2 is YFSETQ. The CDR3 covers 14 residues. The CDR3 sequence: CASRDDTAYNEQFF. CDR3 sequence (DNA): TGCGCCAGCAGGGACGACACGGCCTACAATGAGCAGTTCTTC. Variable domain in full (rest from reference TRBV5-1 and TRBJ2-1): KAGVTQTPRYLIKTRGQQVTLSCSPISGHRSVSWYQQTPGQGLQFLFEYFSETQRNKGNFPGRFSGRQFSNSRSEMNVSTLELGDSALYLCASRDDTAYNEQFFGPGTRLTVL.